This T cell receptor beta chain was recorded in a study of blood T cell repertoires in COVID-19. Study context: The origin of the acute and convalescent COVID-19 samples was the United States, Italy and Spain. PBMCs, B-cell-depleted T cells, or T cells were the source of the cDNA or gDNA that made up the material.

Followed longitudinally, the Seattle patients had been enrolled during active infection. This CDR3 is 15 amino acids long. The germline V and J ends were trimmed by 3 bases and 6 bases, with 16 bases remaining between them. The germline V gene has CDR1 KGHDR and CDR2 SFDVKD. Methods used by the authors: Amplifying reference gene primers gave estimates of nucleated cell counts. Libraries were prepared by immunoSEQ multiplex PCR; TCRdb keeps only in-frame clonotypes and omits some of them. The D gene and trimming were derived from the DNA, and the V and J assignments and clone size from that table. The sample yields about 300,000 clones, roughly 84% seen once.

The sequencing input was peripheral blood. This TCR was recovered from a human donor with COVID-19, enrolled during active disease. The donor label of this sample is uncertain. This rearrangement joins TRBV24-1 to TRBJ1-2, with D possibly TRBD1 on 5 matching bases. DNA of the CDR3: TGTGCCACCAGTGATCGATCGGGGGGTTTTGATGGCTACACCTTC. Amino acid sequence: CATSDRSGGFDGYTF.